This TCR beta chain was retrieved from a study of T cell changes during pregnancy in multiple sclerosis. Germline CDR1 is SGHNT and CDR2 is YYREEE (reference sequence). V was clipped by 2 bases and J by 7 bases, with 19 bases between them. The CDR3 sequence is 15 residues long. Libraries were prepared by immunoSEQ multiplex PCR; TCRdb keeps only in-frame clonotypes and omits some of them. Of approximately 98,000 clones listed, 92% are singletons. V is TRBV5-4 and J is TRBJ2-7; D might be TRBD2 (6 bases). The clonotype comes from a female donor in good health, enrolled as a control in a pregnancy study. The source was peripheral blood, collected after pregnancy. The CDR3 coding sequence is TGTGCCAGCAGCTTTAAGACTAGGGCCTCCGGGGAGCAGTACTTC. Protein sequence: CASSFKTRASGEQYF. Drawing the rest from reference TRBV5-4 and TRBJ2-7, the complete variable domain is ETGVTQSPTHLIKTRGQQVTLRCSSQSGHNTVSWYQQALGQGPQFIFQYYREEENGRGNFPPRFSGLQFPNYSSELNVNALELDDSALYLCASSFKTRASGEQYFGPGTRLTVT.